The 7 T cell receptor beta chains listed next were all sequenced from one sample in a study of T cell responses to AZD1222 COVID-19 vaccine (dated by TCRdb to the early 2020s). Library construction relied on the immunoSEQ multiplex PCR assay. Entries here come from immuneACCESS through TCRdb and include only in-frame sequences with V and J called. Some clones fail to appear in such tables; in the studies checked, an unresolved V gene covers under half of the shortfall, and the cause of the remainder is unknown. Recorded for this sample are 75,000 to 90,000 clones; 80% to 90% of them occurred a single time. The top ten clones comprise 3.4% of the sample. The time point label for this specimen denotes: about 28 days (+/-7) after the second vaccine dose. This specimen consisted of peripheral blood, obtained 28 days after the second AZD1222 dose. These receptors were collected from an adult who received the AZD1222 COVID-19 vaccine.

This rearrangement joins TRBV28 to TRBJ2-3; TRBD2 matches at 10 bases. Germline loops: CDR1 MDHEN, CDR2 SYDVKM. The trim removed 5 bases at V and 0 bases at J, leaving 17 bases unmatched. The CDR3 covers 20 residues. This chain's CDR3 is CASSALLAGNLKTSTDTQYF. CDR3 DNA sequence: TGTGCCAGCAGTGCTTTACTAGCGGGGAATCTTAAGACTAGCACAGATACGCAGTATTTT.

The chain recombines TRBV12-3 or TRBV12-4 with TRBJ1-3; no firm D call. V lost 6 bases to trimming and J lost 4 bases, with 10 bases between them. This CDR3 spans 13 amino acids. In DNA, the CDR3 is TGTGCCAGCAGCCGGGTAGGAGGAAACACCATATATTTT. Residues: CASSRVGGNTIYF.

The chain combines TRBV27 with TRBJ2-7; tentative D call: TRBD1 (5 bases). The CDR3 length is 17 residues. The ends were cut back, 4 bases at V and 2 bases at J, with 21 bases in the middle. Germline V lookup: CDR1 MNHEY, CDR2 SMNVEV (reference sequence). The CDR3 protein is CASSSGRGERSPYEQYF. In nucleotides, the CDR3 is TGTGCCAGCAGTTCAGGGCGAGGAGAAAGGAGCCCCTACGAGCAGTACTTC.

The V gene is TRBV10-3, the J gene TRBJ1-6, with TRBD1 as a possible D gene (6 bases). Trimming cost V 7 bases and J 7 bases, with 11 bases left between them. Per the germline V gene, CDR1 is ENHRY and CDR2 is SYGVKD. This CDR3 has 13 residues. CDR3: CAITGTQNSPLHF. For the CDR3, the DNA is TGTGCCATCACCGGGACACAAAATTCACCCCTCCACTTT.

This clone is a singleton in its sample. The CDR3 DNA follows: TGTGCCAGCAGAGGGGACCAAGGAGGTCAACAGCCCCAGCATTTT. The encoded protein is CASRGDQGGQQPQHF. The chain joins TRBV28 to TRBJ1-5, with D perhaps TRBD1 (5 bases). Germline V CDR1 and CDR2: MDHEN, SYDVKM. The CDR3 loop spans 15 amino acids. V lost 6 bases and J lost 7, with 19 bases in between.

The chain recombines TRBV29-1 with TRBJ2-7, with D possibly TRBD1 on 5 matching bases. Trimming stripped 4 bases from V and 5 bases from J, with 12 bases between. The CDR3 extends over 12 amino acids. Germline-derived CDR1 and CDR2 are SQVTM and ANQGSEA. The CDR3 DNA reads TGCAGCGTTGCGTCGTTAGGGGACGAGCAGTACTTC. Residues: CSVASLGDEQYF.

The genes are TRBV12-5 and TRBJ2-1; 13 bases align to TRBD2. Germline values: CDR1 LGHNT, CDR2 FRNRAP. V dropped 0 bases and J dropped 9; count of bases not matched to a gene: 11. The CDR3 runs 18 residues. The CDR3 coding sequence is TGTGCTAGTGGTTTGGTACCGGATGGACTAGCGGGAGCAGGTGAGCAGTTCTTC. Encoded protein: CASGLVPDGLAGAGEQFF.